What follows are 30 T cell receptor beta chains derived from one specimen sequenced in a study of T cells in Graves' hyperthyroidism and ophthalmopathy. Regions amplified from RNA transcripts were the TCR beta CDR3 regions. During a first-round RT-PCR of the TCR CDR3, the HTBI primer set was used. TCRdb fed the multiplex PCR reads into MiXCR, producing one record per CDR3 protein. Among hundreds of thousands of distinct CDR3 sequences listed, about a fifth were seen once. Sequenced sample: blood. The origin of the receptors is a man aged 30-40 years with Graves' ophthalmopathy.

A few counts support this clonotype. One end of the junction is discordant with germline, which a read error may explain. The V gene is TRBV6-1, the J gene TRBJ1-4; D uncertain. This CDR3 has 10 amino acids. Germline V CDR1 and CDR2: MNHNS, SASEGT. For the CDR3, the DNA is TGTGCCAGCACTAGTGAAAAACTGTTTTTT. Its protein is CASTSEKLFF.

The J gene is TRBJ2-1, the V gene TRBV19, with D maybe TRBD2 (5 bases). The CDR3 is 14 residues long. CDR1 is LNHDA and CDR2 is SQIVND in the germline V gene (reference sequence). V shed 5 bases and J shed 1 base, with 9 bases lying between them. The CDR3 sequence: CASSGQRSYNEQFF. CDR3 DNA: TGTGCCAGTAGTGGTCAGCGGTCCTACAATGAGCAGTTCTTC.

This clonotype came up a few times. V is TRBV27 and J is TRBJ2-5; D uncertain. The CDR3 loop spans 14 amino acids. CDR1 and CDR2 (germline): MNHEY, SMNVEV (reference sequence). The V end was cut by 3 bases, the J end by 1 base, with 9 bases between. CDR3 sequence reads: CASSFLAAQETQYF. Here the CDR3 DNA reads TGTGCCAGCAGTTTCTTGGCGGCCCAAGAGACCCAGTACTTC.

This clonotype was picked up many times. V and J are TRBV2 and TRBJ2-1; 10 bases line up with TRBD2. CDR1 is SNHLY and CDR2 is FYNNEI in the germline V gene. CDR3 length equals 14 residues. Trimming cost V 10 bases and J 2 bases; bases outside gene matches: 5. CDR3 protein: CATKTSGAYNEQFF. The CDR3 nucleotides read TGTGCCACCAAAACTAGCGGGGCCTACAATGAGCAGTTCTTC.

This clonotype showed up just a few times. The chain uses TRBV11-2 and TRBJ2-5, with D perhaps TRBD2 (5 bases). The CDR3 sequence is 13 residues long. Per the germline V gene, CDR1 is SGHAT and CDR2 is FQNNGV. Trimming removed 6 bases from V and 3 bases from J, with 11 bases in between. As DNA, the CDR3 is TGTGCCAGCAGACCCACGAGGGAAGAGACCCAGTACTTC. Translation gives CASRPTREETQYF.

The chain recombines TRBV30 with TRBJ1-3, with a tentative D call TRBD1 (5 bases). The ends were cut back, 0 bases at V and 0 bases at J, with 18 bases in the middle. Germline values: CDR1 GTSNPN, CDR2 SVGIG (reference sequence). The CDR3 spans 18 residues. The CDR3 here is CAWSVPGIRLSSGNTIYF. CDR3 nucleotides: TGTGCCTGGAGTGTACCAGGGATCCGATTAAGCTCTGGAAACACCATATATTTT.

A few counts support this clonotype. The chain combines TRBV6-2 or TRBV6-3 with TRBJ2-1; 12 nucleotides align to TRBD2. The CDR3 spans 19 residues. The J segment lost 1 base and the V segment lost 3 bases, leaving 10 bases of the junction unmatched. CDR1 and CDR2 from the germline V gene are MNHEY and SVGEGT. CDR3 in amino acids: CASSYVASGRERSYNEQFF. The DNA for the CDR3 is TGTGCCAGCAGTTATGTGGCTAGCGGGAGGGAGAGGTCCTACAATGAGCAGTTCTTC.

This clonotype was counted between two and nine times. The V call is TRBV4-3, the J call TRBJ2-2; perhaps TRBD1 as D (6 bases). V lost 3 bases, J lost 5 bases, and 13 bases lay in between. The CDR3 extends over 15 amino acids. Germline assignment: CDR1 LGHNA and CDR2 YSLEER. This CDR3 reads CASSHFDRKTGELFF. For the CDR3, the DNA is TGCGCCAGCAGCCATTTTGACAGGAAGACCGGGGAGCTGTTTTTT.

This chain connects TRBV20-1 to TRBJ2-1; 7 bases fit TRBD2. CDR1 and CDR2 from the germline V gene are DFQATT and SNEGSKA (reference sequence). CDR3 length: 14 residues. Trimming at V came to 3 bases and at J to 6 bases, leaving 8 bases not matched to a gene. The CDR3 is CSARGHGRSNEQFF. The CDR3, as DNA: TGCAGTGCTAGGGGGCACGGGAGGAGCAATGAGCAGTTCTTC.

This clonotype was seen a few times. The V and J genes are TRBV5-1 and TRBJ2-1; D is undetermined. This CDR3 is built from 15 residues. V lost 4 bases, J lost 0 bases, and 11 bases lay in between. The V gene's germline CDR1 is SGHRS and CDR2 YFSETQ. CDR3 sequence: CASSVSMSSYNEQFF. The CDR3 coding sequence is TGCGCCAGCAGCGTGAGCATGAGCTCCTACAATGAGCAGTTCTTC.

The table lists this clonotype with many counts. The chain has TRBV11-3 and TRBJ2-1; TRBD2 agrees at 10 bases. V gave up 2 bases and J gave up 4 bases; unmatched junction bases: 11. The CDR3 length is 18 residues. Germline V lookup: CDR1 SGHNT, CDR2 YENEEA. CDR3 DNA: TGTGCCAGCAGCTTAAGGGGGGCTAGCGGGGGTCCGTACAATGAGCAGTTCTTC. Protein sequence: CASSLRGASGGPYNEQFF.

The V call is TRBV28, the J call TRBJ2-3, with D hard to call. V lost 6 bases to trimming and J lost 4 bases, with 8 bases between them. Germline V gives CDR1 MDHEN, CDR2 SYDVKM. The CDR3 length is 12 residues. The CDR3 loop is CASSERPDTQYF. CDR3 sequence (DNA): TGTGCCAGCAGCGAGAGGCCAGATACGCAGTATTTT.

The chain uses TRBV9 and TRBJ2-7; 12 positions match TRBD2. The ends lost 0 bases at V and 6 bases at J; junction bases unmatched: 4. Germline lookup yields CDR1 SGDLS and CDR2 YYNGEE. The CDR3 runs to 15 residues. The chain's CDR3 is CASSVGTSGMGEQYF. Here the CDR3 DNA reads TGTGCCAGCAGCGTAGGGACTAGCGGGATGGGCGAGCAGTACTTC.

This clonotype occurred a few times. The chain links TRBV28 to TRBJ2-1; D could derive from TRBD1 or TRBD2 (6 bases each). V was cut by 3 bases and J by 7 bases, with 16 bases left in between. Germline CDR1 and CDR2: MDHEN and SYDVKM. There are 15 residues in the CDR3. This CDR3 is CASSFRGGLGNEQFF. CDR3 DNA sequence: TGTGCCAGCAGTTTCAGAGGGGGGCTGGGGAATGAGCAGTTCTTC.

The genes are TRBV7-9 and TRBJ2-7; D gene ambiguous. The CDR3 totals 16 residues. Per the germline V gene, CDR1 is SEHNR and CDR2 is FQNEAQ (reference sequence). The V and J ends lost 4 bases and 0 bases respectively, with 16 bases between them. CDR3 in amino acids: CASSSRTAEGSYEQYF. CDR3 coding DNA: TGTGCCAGCAGCTCTCGGACGGCCGAAGGCTCCTACGAGCAGTACTTC.

The chain links TRBV28 to TRBJ1-3; 7 nucleotides agree with TRBD1. V was pared by 3 bases and J by 5 bases, with 1 base of the junction left unmatched. This CDR3 has 13 residues. Per the germline V gene, CDR1 is MDHEN and CDR2 is SYDVKM. The CDR3 loop is CASSFRGRNTIYF. The DNA of the CDR3 is TGTGCCAGCAGTTTCAGGGGGAGAAACACCATATATTTT.

This clonotype was observed many times. This chain uses TRBV6-6 with TRBJ2-5; unclear D gene. Trimming cost V 3 bases and J 2 bases, with 16 bases left between them. In germline, CDR1 is MNHNY, CDR2 SVGAGI (reference sequence). The CDR3 length is 16 residues. This CDR3 is CASSYMIGTGQETQYF. The CDR3 DNA reads TGTGCCAGCAGTTATATGATCGGCACCGGGCAAGAGACCCAGTACTTC.

This clonotype was observed a handful of times. The chain is built from TRBV30 and TRBJ2-7; no reliable D call. The V gene's germline CDR1 is GTSNPN and CDR2 SVGIG (reference sequence). The V and J ends lost 1 base and 0 bases respectively, with 10 bases between them. This CDR3 contains 14 residues. Here the CDR3 reads CAWSGRTASYEQYF. CDR3 in DNA: TGTGCCTGGAGTGGAAGGACCGCCTCCTACGAGCAGTACTTC.

The rearrangement uses TRBV7-9 and TRBJ2-1; D is perhaps TRBD1 or TRBD2 (5 bases each). The length of the CDR3 is 15 residues. Trimming left V 1 base short and J 6 bases short, with 13 bases between. Germline assignment: CDR1 SEHNR and CDR2 FQNEAQ (reference sequence). CDR3 protein: CASSLGGQGSNEQFF. The CDR3 DNA sequence: TGTGCCAGCAGCTTAGGAGGGCAGGGTAGCAATGAGCAGTTCTTC.

This clonotype was counted ten times or more. This chain links TRBV11-3 with TRBJ2-4; maybe TRBD2 (5 bases). The germline gives CDR1 SGHNT, CDR2 YENEEA. The V and J ends lost 2 bases and 2 bases respectively, with 16 bases between them. This CDR3 has 17 amino acids. CDR3 nucleotide sequence: TGTGCCAGCAGCTTAATTGGGCGGGCTTGGCCCAAAAACATTCAGTACTTC. Its protein product is CASSLIGRAWPKNIQYF. The full variable domain, completed using reference TRBV11-3 and TRBJ2-4, is EAGVVQSPRYKIIEKKQPVAFWCNPISGHNTLYWYLQNLGQGPELLIRYENEEAVDDSQLPKDRFSAERLKGVDSTLKIQPAELGDSAVYLCASSLIGRAWPKNIQYFGAGTRLSVL.

This sequence joins TRBV4-1 and TRBJ2-5; the D call may be TRBD1 or TRBD2 (6 bases each). The CDR3 sequence is 14 residues long. Germline V CDR1 and CDR2: MGHRA, YSYEKL. Trimming stripped 2 bases from V and 5 bases from J, with 12 bases between. The CDR3 DNA sequence: TGCGCCAGCAGCCAACGCGGAGGGGGGGAGACCCAGTACTTC. Translation: CASSQRGGGETQYF.

This clonotype has only a few counts. V is TRBV6-2 or TRBV6-3 and J is TRBJ1-2, with 8 bases that match TRBD1. Germline V CDR1 and CDR2: MNHEY, SVGEGT. J lost 8 bases, V lost 6 bases, and 14 bases had no gene match. CDR3 size: 15 residues. As DNA, the CDR3 is TGTGCCAGCAGACCCCTGGACAGGGTGAATGTCGGCTACACCTTC. It is translated as CASRPLDRVNVGYTF.

This chain links TRBV7-9 with TRBJ2-7; 7 nucleotides align to TRBD2. Germline CDR1 reads SEHNR; CDR2 reads FQNEAQ (reference sequence). This CDR3 contains 16 residues. V dropped 5 bases and J dropped 4; count of bases not matched to a gene: 14. The DNA of the CDR3 is TGTGCCAGCAGCCCGGCACGAGGCCTAGCGGTTTACGAGCAGTACTTC. As protein: CASSPARGLAVYEQYF.

The genes are TRBV6-1 and TRBJ1-2; 7 nucleotides line up with TRBD1. The V segment lost 6 bases and the J segment 0 bases; nucleotides outside the gene matches: 4. The CDR3 runs to 14 residues. Per the germline V gene, CDR1 is MNHNS and CDR2 is SASEGT. The DNA for the CDR3 is TGTGCCAGCAGAGGGGGACAGTCTAACTATGGCTACACCTTC. Protein product: CASRGGQSNYGYTF.

This clonotype came up many times. One base away lies a much larger clone, so this may be a sequencing read error. This chain uses TRBV13 with TRBJ1-1, with D possibly matching TRBD1 (5 bases). The CDR3 length is 13 residues. Germline assignment: CDR1 PRHDT and CDR2 FYEKMQ (reference sequence). Between the trimmed V and J ends, which lost 4 bases and 1 base, there was a span of 7 bases. The DNA of the CDR3 is TGTGCCAGCAGCTGGGGCCCGAACACTGAAGCTTTCTTT. It yields the protein CASSWGPNTEAFF.

The count of this clonotype is one. This may be a read error, as it is one base from a much larger clone. The genes are TRBV30 and TRBJ1-1; D unclear. Per the germline V gene, CDR1 is GTSNPN and CDR2 is SVGIG (reference sequence). This CDR3 contains 12 residues. CDR3 DNA sequence: TGTGCCAGGAGTGGTGCACAAACTGAAGCTTTCTTT. As protein: CARSGAQTEAFF. The complete variable domain, with remaining parts taken from reference TRBV30 and TRBJ1-1, reads SQTIHQWPATLVQPVGSPLSLECTVEGTSNPNLYWYRQAAGRGLQLLFYSVGIGQISSEVPQNLSASRPQDRQFILSSKKLLLSDSGFYLCARSGAQTEAFFGQGTRLTVV.

The V gene is TRBV3-1, the J gene TRBJ1-4; D unresolved. The germline gives CDR1 LGHDT, CDR2 YNNKEL (reference sequence). This CDR3 has 14 residues. V was cut by 2 bases and J by 7 bases, with 11 bases left in between. CDR3 residues: CASSQYLMGEKLFF. The CDR3 nucleotides read TGTGCCAGCAGCCAATACCTAATGGGTGAAAAACTGTTTTTT. The variable domain in full, with the rest retrieved from reference TRBV3-1 and TRBJ1-4, is DTAVSQTPKYLVTQMGNDKSIKCEQNLGHDTMYWYKQDSKKFLKIMFSYNNKELIINETVPNRFSPKSPDKAHLNLHINSLELGDSAVYFCASSQYLMGEKLFFGSGTQLSVL.

The rearrangement uses TRBV12-5 and TRBJ2-1; 7 bases line up with TRBD2. CDR1 and CDR2 (germline): LGHNT, FRNRAP. The CDR3 is 17 residues long. V was clipped by 8 bases and J by 5 bases; unmatched bases: 18. CDR3 protein: CASSSYPLAEGNNEQFF. The CDR3 bases are TGTGCTAGTAGTTCGTACCCTCTAGCGGAGGGAAACAATGAGCAGTTCTTC. The full variable domain, in which reference TRBV12-5 and TRBJ2-1 provide the parts outside the CDR3, is DARVTQTPRHKVTEMGQEVTMRCQPILGHNTVFWYRQTMMQGLELLAYFRNRAPLDDSGMPKDRFSAEMPDATLATLKIQPSEPRDSAVYFCASSSYPLAEGNNEQFFGPGTRLTVL.

The table lists this clonotype with many counts. This sequence joins TRBV12-3 or TRBV12-4 and TRBJ1-1, with a weak D call TRBD1 (6 bases). Trimming cost V 3 bases and J 4 bases, with 21 bases left between them. CDR3 length: 17 amino acids. The CDR3 nucleotides are TGTGCCAGCAGTTTTGTGCCCTCTGACAGGTTCGTCACTGAAGCTTTCTTT. This gives the protein CASSFVPSDRFVTEAFF.

This clonotype was recorded many times. The J gene is TRBJ2-1, the V gene TRBV12-3 or TRBV12-4, with D possibly being TRBD2 (5 bases). Deletions cut 6 bases from V and 0 bases from J, with 9 bases between. This CDR3 has 14 amino acids. CDR3 nucleotides: TGTGCCAGCAGACCGGGGAGCTCCTACAATGAGCAGTTCTTC. This encodes CASRPGSSYNEQFF.